The subject of this entry is one T cell receptor beta chain. The data originate from a study of blood T cell repertoires in COVID-19. V was trimmed by 2 bases and J by 0 bases, leaving 12 bases between them. This CDR3 has 15 amino acids. Germline values: CDR1 SGHRS, CDR2 YFSETQ. Measured with immunoSEQ multiplex PCR; TCRdb has only the in-frame clones, and not every one. Among 290,000 or so clones, approximately 90% were seen once, and the ten largest hold around 2%. The sequenced material came from peripheral blood. The chain recombines TRBV5-1 with TRBJ2-7, with D perhaps matching TRBD2 (6 bases). The source is a woman aged 25 to 39 with COVID-19, enrolled during active disease. The CDR3 DNA reads as TGCGCCAGCAGCTTTCTTCCTAGCGCCTCCTACGAGCAGTACTTC. Translating it yields CASSFLPSASYEQYF.